These 8 T cell receptor beta chains came from one sample sequenced in a study of shared clonotypes between healthy human individuals. Libraries were prepared by immunoSEQ multiplex PCR; TCRdb keeps only in-frame clonotypes and omits some of them. Here the sample spans approximately 2,300,000 clones, under 95% being singletons. The sample comprised naive CD4+ T cells from PBMCs. Subset of the sample: CD45RA+ positively selected. The source of these receptors is a man aged 18 to 30 in good health. Some clones in this sample may be carry-over from other donors' samples.

This rearrangement joins TRBV28 to TRBJ1-1; maybe TRBD1 (5 bases). The V gene's germline CDR1 is MDHEN and CDR2 SYDVKM. V was trimmed by 6 bases and J by 8 bases, leaving 13 bases between them. The CDR3 consists of 12 residues. CDR3: CASRVQDLEAFF. CDR3 DNA sequence: TGTGCCAGCAGGGTACAGGACCTAGAAGCTTTCTTT.

The chain couples TRBV5-1 to TRBJ1-1; D remains ambiguous. Deletions cut 4 bases from V and 4 bases from J, with 11 bases between. The CDR3 covers 13 residues. From germline, CDR1 is SGHRS and CDR2 YFSETQ. CDR3 in DNA: TGCGCCAGCAGCCCGGAGGGCCCCACTGAAGCTTTCTTT. Translation: CASSPEGPTEAFF. The complete variable domain, with remaining parts taken from reference TRBV5-1 and TRBJ1-1, reads KAGVTQTPRYLIKTRGQQVTLSCSPISGHRSVSWYQQTPGQGLQFLFEYFSETQRNKGNFPGRFSGRQFSNSRSEMNVSTLELGDSALYLCASSPEGPTEAFFGQGTRLTVV.

In regard to this clone: This sample also contains other DNA sequences that code for the same CDR3. CDR3 region: CASSLGSSNQPQHF. Written as DNA, the CDR3 is TGCGCCAGCAGCTTGGGATCAAGTAATCAGCCCCAGCATTTT. J is TRBJ1-5 and V is TRBV5-1, with no clear D. Germline CDR1 SGHRS, CDR2 YFSETQ. V was clipped by 0 bases and J by 4 bases, with 8 bases between them. This CDR3 region has 14 residues.

This chain links TRBV10-2 with TRBJ2-3; a weak D match, TRBD2 (6 bases). The CDR3 consists of 15 residues. The germline V gene has CDR1 WSHSY and CDR2 SAAADI. The germline V and J ends were trimmed by 4 bases and 0 bases, with 11 bases remaining between them. CDR3 protein: CASSASSGSTDTQYF. The CDR3 DNA reads TGCGCCAGCAGTGCTTCGAGCGGGAGCACAGATACGCAGTATTTT.

This clone was seen only once. The V and J genes are TRBV9 and TRBJ2-5, with D possibly being TRBD1 (6 bases). CDR1 is SGDLS and CDR2 is YYNGEE in the germline V gene. CDR3 length equals 15 residues. V lost 0 bases to trimming and J lost 1 base, with 10 bases between them. The DNA of the CDR3 is TGTGCCAGCAGCGTAGGAGGGGGTCCCCAAGAGACCCAGTACTTC. Translating gives CASSVGGGPQETQYF.

The chain links TRBV27 to TRBJ2-5; D is perhaps TRBD1 or TRBD2 (5 bases each). CDR3 length: 16 residues. CDR1 is MNHEY, CDR2 SMNVEV, per germline (reference sequence). Trimming stripped 5 bases from V and 0 bases from J, with 16 bases between. The CDR3 coding sequence is TGTGCCAGCAGTAGGCCGGGGCGCCACGACCAAGAGACCCAGTACTTC. This sequence encodes CASSRPGRHDQETQYF.

This rearrangement joins TRBV7-2 to TRBJ2-2; TRBD1 matches at 10 bases. This CDR3 has 17 amino acids. Per the germline V gene, CDR1 is SGHTA and CDR2 is FQGNSA. The ends lost 8 bases at V and 6 bases at J; junction bases unmatched: 15. In nucleotides, the CDR3 is TGTGCCAGCTTGCTGGGGTTCGGGACAGGGGCGGCCGGGGAGCTGTTTTTT. The encoded protein is CASLLGFGTGAAGELFF.

V gene TRBV6-5 combines with J gene TRBJ2-5, with no clear D. Per the germline V gene, CDR1 is MNHEY and CDR2 is SVGAGI. The V end lost 8 bases, the J end lost 4 bases, and 8 bases lay between the germline ends. The CDR3 runs 11 residues. The CDR3 DNA is TGTGCCAGCGTTTGGGGAGAGACCCAGTACTTC. It encodes CASVWGETQYF.